Listed here are 27 T cell receptor beta chains from one sample, sequenced in a study of blood T cell repertoires in COVID-19. TCRdb's copy holds only in-frame clones and misses some; the assay was immunoSEQ multiplex PCR. Here the sample spans more than 200,000 clones, approximately 79% being singletons. Sequences were obtained from peripheral blood. The receptor set was obtained from a woman of 80 years or more with active or convalescent COVID-19.

A word on this clone: One end of the junction varies from germline; a read error may be responsible. This chain joins TRBV6-1 and TRBJ2-5; tentatively, D is TRBD2 (6 bases). The length of the CDR3 is 11 residues. Germline V gene lookup returns CDR1 MNHNS and CDR2 SASEGT. The CDR3 DNA reads TGTGCCAGCAGTGAAGCGTTGGGAGGAAACTTC. Translating it yields CASSEALGGNF.

The CDR3 bases are TGTGCCAGCAGCTTGGCTGGCGGGAGCCCGTTGGAGACCCAGTACTTC. Its translation: CASSLAGGSPLETQYF. V is TRBV7-2 and J is TRBJ2-5; TRBD2 matches 7 bases. This CDR3 spans 16 amino acids. Germline V gives CDR1 SGHTA, CDR2 FQGNSA. Trimming took 3 bases from V and 5 from J; bases not matched to a gene: 12.

The chain is built from TRBV7-5 and TRBJ2-5; no check of the table's D call, TRBD1, against the DNA was made. TRBV7-5 is marked as a pseudogene. The CDR3 consists of 18 residues. The CDR3 here is CVRSLEPGAGGPQETQYF. CDR3 nucleotides: TGTGTCAGAAGCTTAGAGCCAGGGGCCGGTGGACCCCAAGAGACCCAGTACTTC.

The chain is built from TRBV18 and TRBJ1-6; tentatively, D is TRBD1 (5 bases). Trimming took 5 bases from V and 5 from J, leaving 10 bases between them. Germline CDR1 reads KGHSH; CDR2 reads LQKENI. The CDR3 is made up of 14 amino acids. The CDR3 protein is CASSGAPNNSPLHF. CDR3 nucleotide sequence: TGTGCCAGCTCAGGGGCTCCTAATAATTCACCCCTCCACTTT. Full variable domain (missing parts from reference TRBV18 and TRBJ1-6): NAGVMQNPRHLVRRRGQEARLRCSPMKGHSHVYWYRQLPEEGLKFMVYLQKENIIDESGMPKERFSAEFPKEGPSILRIQQVVRGDSAAYFCASSGAPNNSPLHFGNGTRLTVT.

The V call is TRBV27, the J call TRBJ1-5; D is perhaps TRBD1 (5 bases). Germline V gene data show CDR1 as MNHEY and CDR2 as SMNVEV (reference sequence). The CDR3 sequence is 14 residues long. V was trimmed by 3 bases and J by 2 bases, leaving 8 bases between them. The CDR3 reads CASSLGGGNQPQHF. Here the CDR3 DNA reads TGTGCCAGCAGTTTGGGGGGTGGCAATCAGCCCCAGCATTTT.

The J gene is TRBJ2-1, the V gene TRBV5-6, with 12 bases identical to TRBD2. With V trimmed by 4 bases and J by 8 bases, 7 bases remained unmatched. Germline V lookup: CDR1 SGHDT, CDR2 YYEEEE. The CDR3 is 15 amino acids. The CDR3: CASSPASGGAYEQFF. Written as DNA, the CDR3 is TGTGCCAGCAGCCCGGCTAGCGGGGGGGCATATGAGCAGTTCTTC.

This chain uses TRBV6-2 or TRBV6-3 with TRBJ2-3; 9 bases are shared with TRBD2. The CDR3 runs 16 residues. The V segment lost 2 bases and the J segment 5 bases; nucleotides outside the gene matches: 8. In germline, CDR1 is MNHEY, CDR2 SVGEGT. The CDR3 bases are TGTGCCAGCAGTTACATATGGGCGGGAGGGGAAGATACGCAGTATTTT. This sequence encodes CASSYIWAGGEDTQYF.

This chain connects TRBV19 to TRBJ1-5, with a tentative D call TRBD1 (6 bases). The CDR3 has 13 amino acids. Germline CDR1 and CDR2: LNHDA and SQIVND (reference sequence). V was cut by 9 bases and J by 3 bases, with 12 bases left in between. The CDR3 protein is CASVRDINQPQHF. The CDR3 bases are TGTGCCAGCGTCCGGGACATCAATCAGCCCCAGCATTTT.

V and J are TRBV2 and TRBJ2-1; D remains unclear. Germline lookup yields CDR1 SNHLY and CDR2 FYNNEI. V was pared by 4 bases and J by 4 bases, with 11 bases between. This CDR3 comprises 14 residues. The CDR3 DNA sequence: TGTGCCAGCAGTGGTACCTACTTGTACAATGAGCAGTTCTTC. This gives the protein CASSGTYLYNEQFF.

This clone was counted a single time. V usage is TRBV27 and J usage is TRBJ1-4; maybe TRBD1 (5 bases). The V end lost 3 bases, the J end lost 0 bases, and 11 bases lay between the germline ends. CDR3 size: 16 residues. Germline V gene sequence: CDR1 MNHEY, CDR2 SMNVEV (reference sequence). CDR3 DNA: TGTGCCAGCAGTTTCTCGGGGGGTACAACTAATGAAAAACTGTTTTTT. This translates into CASSFSGGTTNEKLFF.

A few counts support this clone. This chain uses TRBV3-1 (or the pseudogene TRBV3-2) with TRBJ2-4, with D hard to call. The germline V gene has CDR1 LGHDT and CDR2 YNNKEL (reference sequence). Deletions cut 1 base from V and 4 bases from J, with 14 bases between. The CDR3 extends over 16 amino acids. For the CDR3, the DNA is TGTGCCAGCAGCCAAGGATGGTCGGTTTCTAAAAACATTCAGTACTTC. Translating gives CASSQGWSVSKNIQYF.

This clone has a handful of counts. The chain is built from TRBV12-3 or TRBV12-4 and TRBJ1-6; 7 bases are shared with TRBD1. V trimming: 7 bases; J trimming: 9 bases; junction bases outside the gene matches: 6. This CDR3 has 13 amino acids. CDR3 region: CASKTGLGSPLHF. In DNA form, the CDR3 reads TGTGCCAGCAAGACAGGGCTCGGTTCACCCCTCCACTTT.

For the CDR3, the DNA is TGCGCCAGCAGCATAGGACAGGGGGCCGGTAACGAGCAGTACTTC. It codes for CASSIGQGAGNEQYF. The rearrangement links TRBV5-1 to TRBJ2-7; 11 positions agree with TRBD1. The CDR3 totals 15 residues. Germline V gives CDR1 SGHRS, CDR2 YFSETQ. With V trimmed by 4 bases and J by 5 bases, 8 bases remained unmatched. Based on the CDR3 plus reference TRBV5-1 and TRBJ2-7, the full variable domain is KAGVTQTPRYLIKTRGQQVTLSCSPISGHRSVSWYQQTPGQGLQFLFEYFSETQRNKGNFPGRFSGRQFSNSRSEMNVSTLELGDSALYLCASSIGQGAGNEQYFGPGTRLTVT.

V gene TRBV5-1 combines with J gene TRBJ2-2; D perhaps matches TRBD2 (6 bases). This CDR3 spans 14 amino acids. Trimming shortened V by 0 bases and J by 9 bases, and 12 bases separated the two germline ends. Germline V lookup: CDR1 SGHRS, CDR2 YFSETQ. Here the CDR3 reads CASSLGDSLRELFF. The CDR3 DNA is TGCGCCAGCAGCTTGGGGGACTCTCTACGGGAGCTGTTTTTT.

This chain links TRBV6-5 with TRBJ1-2; maybe TRBD1 (5 bases). CDR1 MNHEY and CDR2 SVGAGI come from the germline V gene. V dropped 3 bases and J dropped 5 bases, with 10 bases sitting between them. The CDR3 contains 13 residues. CDR3 sequence reads: CASSYPGWYGYTF. The CDR3 region has the DNA TGTGCCAGCAGTTATCCAGGGTGGTATGGCTACACCTTC.

This chain joins TRBV5-4 and TRBJ2-2; perhaps TRBD2 as D (5 bases). V was cut by 3 bases and J by 6 bases, with 12 bases left in between. CDR1 SGHNT and CDR2 YYREEE come from the germline V gene (reference sequence). CDR3 length: 14 amino acids. The CDR3 region is CASSSEPSPGELFF. DNA for the CDR3: TGTGCCAGCAGCTCCGAACCTAGCCCCGGGGAGCTGTTTTTT.

This clone was seen a few times. The chain recombines TRBV30 with TRBJ2-7; the match to TRBD2 covers 10 bases. V lost 0 bases to trimming and J lost 1 base; unmatched junction nucleotides: 3. Germline values: CDR1 GTSNPN, CDR2 SVGIG (reference sequence). The CDR3 has 15 amino acids. CDR3 sequence reads: CAWSVLAGISYEQYF. Written as DNA, the CDR3 is TGTGCCTGGAGTGTACTAGCGGGAATATCCTACGAGCAGTACTTC.

This chain uses TRBV7-6 with TRBJ2-1, with 7 bases matching TRBD2. Losses at the gene ends were 5 bases for V and 0 bases for J; bases not matched to a gene: 7. This CDR3 region has 16 residues. From germline, CDR1 is SGHVS and CDR2 FNYEAQ. Here the CDR3 reads CASSRGRASSYNEQFF. CDR3 coding DNA: TGTGCCAGCAGCCGAGGGAGGGCTAGCTCCTACAATGAGCAGTTCTTC.

The chain employs TRBV3-1 (or the pseudogene TRBV3-2) and TRBJ1-3, with D unresolved. The CDR3 has 14 residues. CDR1 and CDR2 (germline): LGHDT, YNNKEL (reference sequence). V lost 4 bases and J 0 bases, leaving 7 bases between the germline ends. CDR3 sequence: CASSPDYSGNTIYF. CDR3 nucleotide sequence: TGTGCCAGCAGCCCGGACTACTCTGGAAACACCATATATTTT.

In this sample, this clone turned up a few times. The chain has TRBV28 and TRBJ1-5; D is perhaps TRBD1 (5 bases). Trimming removed 4 bases from V and 7 bases from J, with 14 bases in between. Germline values: CDR1 MDHEN, CDR2 SYDVKM. The CDR3 totals 14 residues. CDR3 DNA sequence: TGTGCCAGCAGTTCCCGATTCCGGGGGCAGCCCCAGCATTTT. Residues: CASSSRFRGQPQHF. The complete variable domain, with remaining parts taken from reference TRBV28 and TRBJ1-5, reads DVKVTQSSRYLVKRTGEKVFLECVQDMDHENMFWYRQDPGLGLRLIYFSYDVKMKEKGDIPEGYSVSREKKERFSLILESASTNQTSMYLCASSSRFRGQPQHFGDGTRLSIL.

A few counts support this clone. The rearrangement uses TRBV5-4 and TRBJ1-6; 12 bases align to TRBD1. The germline V gene has CDR1 SGHNT and CDR2 YYREEE (reference sequence). V gave up 0 bases and J gave up 10 bases; unmatched junction bases: 5. This CDR3 is 16 amino acids long. The CDR3 protein is CASSLGDRGLGSPLHF. The CDR3 region has the DNA TGTGCCAGCAGCTTGGGGGACAGGGGGCTAGGCTCACCCCTCCACTTT.

V gene TRBV10-3 combines with J gene TRBJ1-5; no firm D call. The CDR3 extends over 14 amino acids. From germline, CDR1 is ENHRY and CDR2 SYGVKD. V lost 5 bases and J lost 2, with 10 bases in between. The CDR3 nucleotides read TGTGCCATCAGTCCGGGGTTTGGCAATCAGCCCCAGCATTTT. This translates into CAISPGFGNQPQHF.

This clone came up once. V is TRBV7-2 and J is TRBJ2-1, with 11 bases that match TRBD2. The CDR3 loop spans 15 amino acids. Germline-derived CDR1 and CDR2 are SGHTA and FQGNSA. V gave up 5 bases and J gave up 3 bases; unmatched junction bases: 3. The CDR3 nucleotides read TGTGCCAGCAGCATCCTAGCGGGGGGCTACAATGAGCAGTTCTTC. This translates into CASSILAGGYNEQFF. Using reference TRBV7-2 and TRBJ2-1 for the parts outside the CDR3, the full variable domain is GAGVSQSPSNKVTEKGKDVELRCDPISGHTALYWYRQSLGQGLEFLIYFQGNSAPDKSGLPSDRFSAERTGGSVSTLTIQRTQQEDSAVYLCASSILAGGYNEQFFGPGTRLTVL.

This clone occurred once. The rearrangement uses TRBV27 and TRBJ1-5, with a weak D call TRBD1 (5 bases). Deletions cut 5 bases from V and 4 bases from J, with 15 bases between. The CDR3 length is 15 residues. The germline CDR1 and CDR2 sequences are MNHEY and SMNVEV (reference sequence). CDR3 residues: CASSRQGGGNQPQHF. The CDR3 DNA is TGTGCCAGCAGTCGCCAGGGAGGCGGGAATCAGCCCCAGCATTTT.

This sequence joins TRBV7-8 and TRBJ2-3; 11 bases fit TRBD2. V gave up 5 bases and J gave up 5 bases; unmatched junction bases: 6. The CDR3 sequence is 15 residues long. Germline CDR1 is SGHVS and CDR2 is FQNEAQ. CDR3 bases: TGTGCCAGCAGCCTGTTAGCGGGGGGGCGAGATACGCAGTATTTT. Translating it yields CASSLLAGGRDTQYF.

The table lists this clone with a count of one. V usage is TRBV5-4 and J usage is TRBJ2-7; 9 nucleotides match TRBD1. CDR3 length equals 15 residues. The V gene's germline CDR1 is SGHNT and CDR2 YYREEE (reference sequence). J was trimmed by 3 bases and V by 4 bases; bases with no gene match: 8. The CDR3 DNA sequence: TGTGCCAGCAGCGCGGGACAGGGACTACACTACGAGCAGTACTTC. Amino acid sequence: CASSAGQGLHYEQYF.

The chain joins TRBV25-1 to TRBJ2-5; D may be TRBD1 (6 bases). The CDR3 spans 12 residues. Germline values: CDR1 MGHDK, CDR2 SYGVNS. With 7 bases removed from V and 2 bases from J, the gap between germline ends came to 8 bases. The CDR3 spells CASNREQETQYF. In nucleotides, the CDR3 is TGTGCCAGCAACAGGGAACAAGAGACCCAGTACTTC.